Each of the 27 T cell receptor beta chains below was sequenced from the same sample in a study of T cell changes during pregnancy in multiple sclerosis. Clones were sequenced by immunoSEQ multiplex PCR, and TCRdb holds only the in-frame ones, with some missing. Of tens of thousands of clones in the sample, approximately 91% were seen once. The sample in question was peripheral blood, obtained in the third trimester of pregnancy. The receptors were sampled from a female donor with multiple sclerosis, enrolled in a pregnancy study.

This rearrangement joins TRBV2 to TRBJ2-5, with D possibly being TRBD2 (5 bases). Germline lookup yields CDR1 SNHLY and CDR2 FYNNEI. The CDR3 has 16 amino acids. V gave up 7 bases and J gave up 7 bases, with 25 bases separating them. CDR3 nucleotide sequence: TGTGCCAGCACCTCCAATTCCGGGAACACCCTAGGGACCCAGTACTTC. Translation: CASTSNSGNTLGTQYF.

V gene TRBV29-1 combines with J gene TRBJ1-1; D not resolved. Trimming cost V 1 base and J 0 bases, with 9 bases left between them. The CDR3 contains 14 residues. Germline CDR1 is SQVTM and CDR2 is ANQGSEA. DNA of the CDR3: TGCAGCGTTGAAGTCAGGATGATGAACACTGAAGCTTTCTTT. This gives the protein CSVEVRMMNTEAFF.

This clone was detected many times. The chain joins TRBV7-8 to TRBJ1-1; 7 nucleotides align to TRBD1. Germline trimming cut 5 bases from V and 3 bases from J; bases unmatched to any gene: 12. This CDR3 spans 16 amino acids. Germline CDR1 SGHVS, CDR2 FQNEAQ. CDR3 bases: TGTGCCAGCAGCGATAGTACAGGGGTTGGGTACACTGAAGCTTTCTTT. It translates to CASSDSTGVGYTEAFF.

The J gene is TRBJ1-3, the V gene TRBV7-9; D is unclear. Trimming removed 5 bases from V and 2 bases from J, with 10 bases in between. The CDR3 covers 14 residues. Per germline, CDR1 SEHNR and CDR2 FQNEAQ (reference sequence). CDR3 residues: CASSREGPGNTIYF. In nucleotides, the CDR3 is TGTGCCAGCAGCCGAGAGGGCCCTGGAAACACCATATATTTT.

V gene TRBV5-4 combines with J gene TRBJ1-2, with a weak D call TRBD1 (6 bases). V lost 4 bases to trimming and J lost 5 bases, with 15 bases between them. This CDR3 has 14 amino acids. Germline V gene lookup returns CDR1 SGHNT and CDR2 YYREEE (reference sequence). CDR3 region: CASSIPQGAYGYTF. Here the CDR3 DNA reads TGTGCCAGCAGCATCCCACAGGGAGCTTATGGCTACACCTTC.

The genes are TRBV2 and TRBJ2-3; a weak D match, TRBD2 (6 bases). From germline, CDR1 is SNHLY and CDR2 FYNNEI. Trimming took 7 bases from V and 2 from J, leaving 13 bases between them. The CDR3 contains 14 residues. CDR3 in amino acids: CASTRDSFTDTQYF. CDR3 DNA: TGTGCCAGCACCCGGGACTCTTTCACAGATACGCAGTATTTT.

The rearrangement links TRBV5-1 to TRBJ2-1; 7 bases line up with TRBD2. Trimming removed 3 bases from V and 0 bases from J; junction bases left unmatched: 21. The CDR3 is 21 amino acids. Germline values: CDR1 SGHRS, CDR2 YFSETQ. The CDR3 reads CASSSRSAGVVTHSSYNEQFF. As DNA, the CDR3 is TGCGCCAGCAGCTCCAGATCGGCGGGGGTGGTTACCCACAGCTCCTACAATGAGCAGTTCTTC.

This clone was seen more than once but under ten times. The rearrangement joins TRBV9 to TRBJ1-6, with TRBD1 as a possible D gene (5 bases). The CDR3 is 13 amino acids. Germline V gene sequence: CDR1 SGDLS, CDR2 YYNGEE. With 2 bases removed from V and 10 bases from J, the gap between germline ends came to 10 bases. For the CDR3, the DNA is TGTGCCAGCAGCGTTGGGTGGGGCTCACCCCTCCACTTT. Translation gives CASSVGWGSPLHF.

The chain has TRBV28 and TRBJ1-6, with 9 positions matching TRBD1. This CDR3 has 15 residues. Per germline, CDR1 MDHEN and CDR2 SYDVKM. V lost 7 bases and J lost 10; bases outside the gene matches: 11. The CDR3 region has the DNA TGTGCCAGCAACCCCGGGGACAGGGAGGCCTCACCCCTCCACTTT. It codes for CASNPGDREASPLHF.

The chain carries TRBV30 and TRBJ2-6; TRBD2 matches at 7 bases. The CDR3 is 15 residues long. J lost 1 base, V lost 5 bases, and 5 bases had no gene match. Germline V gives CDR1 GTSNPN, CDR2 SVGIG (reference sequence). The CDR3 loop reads CAWGEGSSGANVLTF. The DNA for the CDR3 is TGTGCCTGGGGGGAGGGTTCGTCTGGGGCCAACGTCCTGACTTTC.

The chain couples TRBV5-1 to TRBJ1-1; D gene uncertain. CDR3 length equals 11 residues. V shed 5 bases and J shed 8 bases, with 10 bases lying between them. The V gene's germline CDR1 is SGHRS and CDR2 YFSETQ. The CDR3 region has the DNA TGCGCCAGCAGTCAGTATGGCGAAGCTTTCTTT. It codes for CASSQYGEAFF.

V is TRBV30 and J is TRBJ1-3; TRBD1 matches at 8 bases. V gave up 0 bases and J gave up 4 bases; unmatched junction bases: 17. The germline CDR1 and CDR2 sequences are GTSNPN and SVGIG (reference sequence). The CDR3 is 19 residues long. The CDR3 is CAWSVHPAGGISLGNTIYF. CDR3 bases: TGTGCCTGGAGTGTACATCCGGCAGGGGGCATAAGCCTCGGAAACACCATATATTTT. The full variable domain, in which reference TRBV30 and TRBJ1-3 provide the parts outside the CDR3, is SQTIHQWPATLVQPVGSPLSLECTVEGTSNPNLYWYRQAAGRGLQLLFYSVGIGQISSEVPQNLSASRPQDRQFILSSKKLLLSDSGFYLCAWSVHPAGGISLGNTIYFGEGSWLTVV.

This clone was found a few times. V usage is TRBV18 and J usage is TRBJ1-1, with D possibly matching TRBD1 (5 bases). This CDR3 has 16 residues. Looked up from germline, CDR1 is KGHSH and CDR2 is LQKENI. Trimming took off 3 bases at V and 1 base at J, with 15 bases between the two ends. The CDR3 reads CASSPAGGVRNTEAFF. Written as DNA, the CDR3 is TGTGCCAGCTCACCGGCGGGAGGGGTTCGGAACACTGAAGCTTTCTTT.

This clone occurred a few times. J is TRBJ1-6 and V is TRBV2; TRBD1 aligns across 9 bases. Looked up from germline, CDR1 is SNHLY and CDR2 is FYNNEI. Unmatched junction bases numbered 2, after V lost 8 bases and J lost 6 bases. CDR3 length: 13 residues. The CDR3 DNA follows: TGTGCCAGCTCGGACAGGGGTAATTCACCCCTCCACTTT. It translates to CASSDRGNSPLHF.

The CDR3 DNA sequence: TGTGCCAGCAGCCTTGGGACTAGCGGGGTGGCCCTGGGGGCCAACGTCCTGACTTTC. It yields the protein CASSLGTSGVALGANVLTF. The rearrangement joins TRBV7-9 to TRBJ2-6; 13 bases agree with TRBD2. V dropped 5 bases and J dropped 4; count of bases not matched to a gene: 11. CDR1 is SEHNR, CDR2 FQNEAQ, per germline (reference sequence). CDR3 size: 19 residues.

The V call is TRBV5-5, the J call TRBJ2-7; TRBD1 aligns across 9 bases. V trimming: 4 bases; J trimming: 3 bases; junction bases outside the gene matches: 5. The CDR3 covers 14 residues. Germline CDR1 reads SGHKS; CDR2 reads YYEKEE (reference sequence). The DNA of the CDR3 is TGTGCCAGCAGCGGACAGGGGACGCACTACGAGCAGTACTTC. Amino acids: CASSGQGTHYEQYF. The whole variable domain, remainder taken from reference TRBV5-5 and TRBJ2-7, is DAGVTQSPTHLIKTRGQQVTLRCSPISGHKSVSWYQQVLGQGPQFIFQYYEKEERGRGNFPDRFSARQFPNYSSELNVNALLLGDSALYLCASSGQGTHYEQYFGPGTRLTVT.

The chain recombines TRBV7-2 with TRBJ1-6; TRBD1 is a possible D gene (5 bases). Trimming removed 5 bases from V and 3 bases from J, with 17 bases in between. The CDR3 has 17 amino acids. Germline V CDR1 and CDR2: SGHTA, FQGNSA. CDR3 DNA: TGTGCCAGCAGCCAAAGGGGCGGGATGAACTATAATTCACCCCTCCACTTT. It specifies CASSQRGGMNYNSPLHF.

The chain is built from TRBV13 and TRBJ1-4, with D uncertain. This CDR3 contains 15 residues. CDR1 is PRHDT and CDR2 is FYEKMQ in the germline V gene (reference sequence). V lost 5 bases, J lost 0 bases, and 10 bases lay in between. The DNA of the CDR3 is TGTGCCAGCAGCCCCAGGCGCGCAACTAATGAAAAACTGTTTTTT. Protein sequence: CASSPRRATNEKLFF.

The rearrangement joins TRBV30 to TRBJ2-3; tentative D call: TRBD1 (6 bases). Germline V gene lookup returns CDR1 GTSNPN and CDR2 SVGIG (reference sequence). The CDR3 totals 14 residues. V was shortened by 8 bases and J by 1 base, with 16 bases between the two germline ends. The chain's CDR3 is CARSRGDGTDTQYF. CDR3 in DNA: TGTGCCCGAAGCAGGGGCGACGGCACAGATACGCAGTATTTT.

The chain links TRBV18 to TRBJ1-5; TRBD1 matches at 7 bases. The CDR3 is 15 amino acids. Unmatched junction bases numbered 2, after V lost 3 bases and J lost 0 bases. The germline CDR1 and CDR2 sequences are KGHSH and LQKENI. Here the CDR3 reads CASSPRDSSNQPQHF. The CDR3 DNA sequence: TGTGCCAGCTCACCCCGGGACAGTAGCAATCAGCCCCAGCATTTT.

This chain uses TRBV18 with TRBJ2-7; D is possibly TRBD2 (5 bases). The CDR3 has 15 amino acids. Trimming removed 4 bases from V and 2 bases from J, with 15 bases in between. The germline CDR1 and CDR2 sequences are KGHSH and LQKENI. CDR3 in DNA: TGTGCCAGCTCACTCCGTATCGGGGTCCCCTACGAGCAGTACTTC. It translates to CASSLRIGVPYEQYF.

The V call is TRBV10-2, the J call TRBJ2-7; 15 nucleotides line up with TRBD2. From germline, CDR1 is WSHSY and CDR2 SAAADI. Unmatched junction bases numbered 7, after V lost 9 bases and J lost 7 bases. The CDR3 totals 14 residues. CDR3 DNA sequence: TGCGCCAGTAGGACTAGCGGGGGGGCTCGGGAGCAGTACTTC. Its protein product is CASRTSGGAREQYF.

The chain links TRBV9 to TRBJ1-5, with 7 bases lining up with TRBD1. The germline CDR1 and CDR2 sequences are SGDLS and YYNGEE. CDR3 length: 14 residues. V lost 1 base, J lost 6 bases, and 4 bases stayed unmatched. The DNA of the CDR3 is TGTGCCAGCAGCGTATCAGGGGGAGGTCAGCCCCAGCATTTT. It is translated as CASSVSGGGQPQHF.

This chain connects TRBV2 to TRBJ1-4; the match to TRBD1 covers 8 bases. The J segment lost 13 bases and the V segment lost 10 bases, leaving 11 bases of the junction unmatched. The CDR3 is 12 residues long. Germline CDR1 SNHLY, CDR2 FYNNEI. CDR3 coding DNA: TGTGCCACCAGGACAGGGCCGGAAGGACTGTTTTTT. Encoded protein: CATRTGPEGLFF.

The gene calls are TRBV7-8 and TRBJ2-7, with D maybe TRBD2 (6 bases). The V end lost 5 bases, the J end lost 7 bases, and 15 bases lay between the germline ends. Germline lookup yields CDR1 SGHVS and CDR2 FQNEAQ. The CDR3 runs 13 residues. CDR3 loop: CASSPRDGGEQYF. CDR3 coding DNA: TGTGCCAGCAGCCCCCGGGACGGAGGGGAGCAGTACTTC. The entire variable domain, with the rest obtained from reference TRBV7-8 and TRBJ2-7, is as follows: GAGVSQSPRYKVAKRGQDVALRCDPISGHVSLFWYQQALGQGPEFLTYFQNEAQLDKSGLPSDRFFAERPEGSVSTLKIQRTQQEDSAVYLCASSPRDGGEQYFGPGTRLTVT.

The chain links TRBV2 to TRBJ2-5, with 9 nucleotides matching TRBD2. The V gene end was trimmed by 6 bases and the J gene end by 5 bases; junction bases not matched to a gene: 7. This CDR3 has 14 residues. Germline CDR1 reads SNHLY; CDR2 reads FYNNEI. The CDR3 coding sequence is TGTGCCAGCAGGGGCGGGGGGGCGAGGGAGACCCAGTACTTC. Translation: CASRGGGARETQYF. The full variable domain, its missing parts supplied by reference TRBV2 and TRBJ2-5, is EPEVTQTPSHQVTQMGQEVILRCVPISNHLYFYWYRQILGQKVEFLVSFYNNEISEKSEIFDDQFSVERPDGSNFTLKIRSTKLEDSAMYFCASRGGGARETQYFGPGTRLLVL.

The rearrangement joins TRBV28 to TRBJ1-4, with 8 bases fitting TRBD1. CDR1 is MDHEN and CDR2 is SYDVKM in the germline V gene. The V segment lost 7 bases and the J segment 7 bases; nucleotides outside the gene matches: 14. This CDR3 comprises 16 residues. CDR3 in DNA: TGTGCCAGCATCCTAGCAGGGGGCGTTGAGGGTGAAAAACTGTTTTTT. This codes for CASILAGGVEGEKLFF. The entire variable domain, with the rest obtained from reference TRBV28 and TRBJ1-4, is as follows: DVKVTQSSRYLVKRTGEKVFLECVQDMDHENMFWYRQDPGLGLRLIYFSYDVKMKEKGDIPEGYSVSREKKERFSLILESASTNQTSMYLCASILAGGVEGEKLFFGSGTQLSVL.